This T cell receptor (beta chain) was recorded in a study of shared clonotypes between healthy human individuals (dated by TCRdb to between 2020 and 2021). A note on the overall study: A couple of women and a few men aged 18 to 49 years were included in the cohort. To estimate repertoire size and how much clonotype sharing occurs between individuals, the study deeply sequenced the blood TCR repertoires of five healthy adults. To increase sequencing depth and limit assay-specific biases, TCR repertoire library preparation and sequencing were carried out by different laboratories using diverse techniques. Between about 0.9 and 9 billion PBMCs per donor were obtained by leukapheresis. The research as a whole found: The small number of donors limited the genetic and exposure-history diversity represented. Pairwise subsampling led to the expectation that sequencing depth would affect the degree of clonotype sharing among donors. Sampling was restricted to blood, and TCR repertoires in tissue are likely to differ from TCR repertoires in blood.

Regarding this clone: No antigen is known for it. No much larger clone is present one base from it, and per-base qualities are unavailable.

Using the deep immunoSEQ assay, multiplex PCR amplified TCR CDR3 regions from genomic DNA. Extracted genomic DNA from each cell subset was distributed evenly across all wells of several immunoSEQ 96-well plates, and each plate was treated as a replicate. For unsorted PBMC, about 0.3 ug genomic DNA, equal to 25,000 to 35,000 T cell genomes, was loaded into each replicate PCR. Ten immunoSEQ deep assay plates were used to sequence unsorted PBMC genomic DNA. Purified libraries were measured with a Qubit 3.0 fluorometer, size-checked on a Bioanalyzer 2100, and measured again with the KAPA Library Quantification kit. Each immunoSEQ 96-well plate was sequenced on its own single-read 150-cycle Illumina NextSeq 550 flow cell. The authors' analysis ran thus. Because only junctional sequences without quality scores were contained in the immunoSEQ output, filtering matching that applied to full-length reads could not be performed. Sequences were annotated with PyIR, a Python wrapper for IgBLAST v1.9, using IMGT germline references to assign V/J genes and CDR3. Reads were removed for weak V/J assignments (E-value above 1e-6), missing CDR3, stop codons, out-of-frame junctions, or ambiguous translated residues. V3J clonotypes were defined as sequences sharing the same inferred V gene, J gene, and CDR3 amino acid sequence. To compute the percentage overlap between repertoires, the number of shared unique clonotypes was divided by the size of the smaller repertoire. Repertoire richness was assessed with RTK rarefaction, the Chao1 estimator, and Recon v2.1 estimates of unobserved clonotypes. In TCRdb, the immuneACCESS table is reduced to in-frame sequences with V and J assigned. These tables do not hold every clone; where another copy was compared, an unresolved V gene accounts for under half, and the others remain unexplained. V and J calls and clone size are copied from that table; D and trimming were computed from the DNA. The sample table contains about 460,000 clones; only one count was recorded for roughly three quarters of them. 12% of the sample comes from the top ten.

The donors were healthy, HIV-negative adults with no recently reported acute infections or vaccinations. Every donor was a Caucasian adult residing in Nashville, Tennessee, USA. For unsorted samples, tens of millions of PBMCs were counted, and genomic DNA was extracted using the QIAamp DNA Blood Mini kit. Blood was obtained by leukapheresis, after which PBMCs were separated by Ficoll-Histopaque density gradient centrifugation and cryopreserved in liquid nitrogen vapor phase. CDR1 and CDR2 are drawn from the germline V gene: MNHEY, SVGAGI. The CDR3, cysteine through phenylalanine, is 13 amino acids long. The only DNA kept is the CDR3, 39 bases in frame from the first base.

The rearranged segments are TRBV6-5 and TRBJ2-5; the D gene identity is not certain. The J call is doubtful: the DNA matches TRBJ2-7 better. The sample taken for sequencing was PBMCs. This TCR derives from a woman in her 40s in good health. Some clones in this sample may be carry-over from other donors' samples. The DNA is as follows: TGTGCCAGCAGTTACCAGCAGGACCACGAGCAGTACTTC. This is translated as CASSYQQDHEQYF.